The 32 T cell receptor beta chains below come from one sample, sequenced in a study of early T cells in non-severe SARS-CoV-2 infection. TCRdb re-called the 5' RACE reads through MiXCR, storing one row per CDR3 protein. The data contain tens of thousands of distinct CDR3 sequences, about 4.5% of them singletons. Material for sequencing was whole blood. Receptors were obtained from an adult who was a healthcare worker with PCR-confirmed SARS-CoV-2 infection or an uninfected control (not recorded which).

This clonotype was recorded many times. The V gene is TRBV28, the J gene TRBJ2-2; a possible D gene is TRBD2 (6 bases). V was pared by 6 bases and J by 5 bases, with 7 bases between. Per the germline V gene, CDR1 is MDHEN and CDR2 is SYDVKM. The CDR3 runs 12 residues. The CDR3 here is CASRGGTGELFF. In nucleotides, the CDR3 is TGTGCCAGCAGAGGAGGGACCGGGGAGCTGTTTTTT.

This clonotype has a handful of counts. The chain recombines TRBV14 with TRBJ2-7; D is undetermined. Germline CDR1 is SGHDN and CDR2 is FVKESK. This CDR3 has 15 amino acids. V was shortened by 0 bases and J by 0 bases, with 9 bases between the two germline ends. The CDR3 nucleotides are TGTGCCAGCAGCCAAGATCGGGCCAGCTCCTACGAGCAGTACTTC. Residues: CASSQDRASSYEQYF. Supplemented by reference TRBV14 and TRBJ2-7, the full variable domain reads EAGVTQFPSHSVIEKGQTVTLRCDPISGHDNLYWYRRVMGKEIKFLLHFVKESKQDESGMPNNRFLAERTGGTYSTLKVQPAELEDSGVYFCASSQDRASSYEQYFGPGTRLTVT.

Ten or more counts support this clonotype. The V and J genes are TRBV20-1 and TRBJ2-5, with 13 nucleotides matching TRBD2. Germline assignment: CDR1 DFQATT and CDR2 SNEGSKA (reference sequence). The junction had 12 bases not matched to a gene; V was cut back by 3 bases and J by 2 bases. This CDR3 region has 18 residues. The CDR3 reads CSARRLAGGQVNQETQYF. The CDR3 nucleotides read TGCAGTGCTAGGAGACTAGCGGGGGGTCAAGTAAATCAAGAGACCCAGTACTTC.

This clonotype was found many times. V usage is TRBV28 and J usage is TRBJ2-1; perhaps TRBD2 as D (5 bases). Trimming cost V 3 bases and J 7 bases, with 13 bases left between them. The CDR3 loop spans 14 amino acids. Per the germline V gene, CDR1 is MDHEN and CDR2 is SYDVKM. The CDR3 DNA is TGTGCCAGCAGTTTGGGTCGACTAAAAAATGAGCAGTTCTTC. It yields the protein CASSLGRLKNEQFF.

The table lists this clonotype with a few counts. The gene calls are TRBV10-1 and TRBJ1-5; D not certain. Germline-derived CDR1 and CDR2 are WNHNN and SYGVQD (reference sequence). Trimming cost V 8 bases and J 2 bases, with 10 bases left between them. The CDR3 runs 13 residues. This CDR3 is CASLARGNQPQHF. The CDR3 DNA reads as TGCGCCAGCCTAGCGAGGGGCAATCAGCCCCAGCATTTT.

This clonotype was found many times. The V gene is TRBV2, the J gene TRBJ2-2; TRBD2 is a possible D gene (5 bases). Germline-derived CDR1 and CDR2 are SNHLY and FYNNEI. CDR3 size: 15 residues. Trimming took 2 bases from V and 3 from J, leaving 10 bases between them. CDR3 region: CASSELQDYTGELFF. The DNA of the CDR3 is TGTGCCAGCAGTGAACTCCAGGACTACACCGGGGAGCTGTTTTTT.

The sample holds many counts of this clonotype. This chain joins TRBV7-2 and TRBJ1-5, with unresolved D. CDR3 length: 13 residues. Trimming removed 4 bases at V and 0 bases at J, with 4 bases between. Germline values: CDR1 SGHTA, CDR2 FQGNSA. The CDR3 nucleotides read TGTGCCAGCAGCTACGATAGCAATCAGCCCCAGCATTTT. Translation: CASSYDSNQPQHF.

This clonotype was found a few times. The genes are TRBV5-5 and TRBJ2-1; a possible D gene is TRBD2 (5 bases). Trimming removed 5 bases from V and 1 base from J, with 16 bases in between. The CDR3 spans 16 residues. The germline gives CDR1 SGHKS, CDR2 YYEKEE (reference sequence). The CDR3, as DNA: TGTGCCAGCAGGGACTCGAGGAGTCGGTCCTACAATGAGCAGTTCTTC. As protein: CASRDSRSRSYNEQFF.

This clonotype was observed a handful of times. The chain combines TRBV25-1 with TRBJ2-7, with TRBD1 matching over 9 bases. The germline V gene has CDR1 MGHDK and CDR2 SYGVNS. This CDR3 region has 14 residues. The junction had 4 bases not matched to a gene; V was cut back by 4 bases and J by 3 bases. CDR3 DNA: TGTGCCAGCAGTGTGCGGACAGGGGACTACGAGCAGTACTTC. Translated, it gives CASSVRTGDYEQYF.

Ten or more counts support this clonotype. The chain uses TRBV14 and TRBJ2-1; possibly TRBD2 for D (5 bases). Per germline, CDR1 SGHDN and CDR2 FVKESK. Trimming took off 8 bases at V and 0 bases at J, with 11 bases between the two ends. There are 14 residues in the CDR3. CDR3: CASGFGISYNEQFF. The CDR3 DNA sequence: TGTGCCAGCGGATTCGGGATCTCCTACAATGAGCAGTTCTTC.

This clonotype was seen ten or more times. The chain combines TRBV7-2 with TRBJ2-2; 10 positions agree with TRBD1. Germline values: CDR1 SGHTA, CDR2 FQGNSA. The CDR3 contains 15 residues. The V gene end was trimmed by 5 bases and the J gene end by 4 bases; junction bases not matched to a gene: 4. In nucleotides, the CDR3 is TGTGCCAGCAGCGGGACAGGGGCGGGCACCGGGGAGCTGTTTTTT. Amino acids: CASSGTGAGTGELFF.

The CDR3 loop reads CASSLVQEQFF. CDR3 bases: TGTGCCAGCAGCTTGGTCCAGGAGCAGTTCTTC. The chain is built from TRBV5-6 and TRBJ2-1; D ambiguous. Germline V gives CDR1 SGHDT, CDR2 YYEEEE. The CDR3 is 11 residues long. V lost 0 bases to trimming and J lost 10 bases, with 5 bases between them.

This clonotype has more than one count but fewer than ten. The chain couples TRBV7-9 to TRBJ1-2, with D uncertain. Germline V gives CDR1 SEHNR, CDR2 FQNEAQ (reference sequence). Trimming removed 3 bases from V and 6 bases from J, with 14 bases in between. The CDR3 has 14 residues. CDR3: CASSLGRTVDGYTF. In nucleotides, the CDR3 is TGTGCCAGCAGCTTGGGCCGGACGGTCGATGGCTACACCTTC.

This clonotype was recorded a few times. The CDR3 loop reads CASSLQDYEQYF. The CDR3 region has the DNA TGTGCCAGCAGTTTACAGGACTACGAGCAGTACTTC. The V gene is TRBV7-2, the J gene TRBJ2-7, with D perhaps matching TRBD1 (5 bases). CDR1 and CDR2 from the germline V gene are SGHTA and FQGNSA. CDR3 length equals 12 residues. Trimming took off 6 bases at V and 3 bases at J, with 9 bases between the two ends. Combining the CDR3 with reference TRBV7-2 and TRBJ2-7 gives the whole variable domain GAGVSQSPSNKVTEKGKDVELRCDPISGHTALYWYRQSLGQGLEFLIYFQGNSAPDKSGLPSDRFSAERTGGSVSTLTIQRTQQEDSAVYLCASSLQDYEQYFGPGTRLTVT.

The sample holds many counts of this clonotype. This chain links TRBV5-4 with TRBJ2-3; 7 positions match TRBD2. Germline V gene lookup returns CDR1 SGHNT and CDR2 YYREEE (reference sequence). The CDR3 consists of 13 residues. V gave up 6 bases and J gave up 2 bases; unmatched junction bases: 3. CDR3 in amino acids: CASIRGDTDTQYF. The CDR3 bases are TGTGCCAGCATCCGGGGGGACACAGATACGCAGTATTTT.

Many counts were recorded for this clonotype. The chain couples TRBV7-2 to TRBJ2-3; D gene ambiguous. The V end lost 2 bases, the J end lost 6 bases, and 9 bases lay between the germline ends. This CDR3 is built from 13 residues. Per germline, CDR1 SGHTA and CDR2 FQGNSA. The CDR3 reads CASSLFPADTQYF. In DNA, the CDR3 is TGTGCCAGCAGCTTATTTCCGGCGGATACGCAGTATTTT.

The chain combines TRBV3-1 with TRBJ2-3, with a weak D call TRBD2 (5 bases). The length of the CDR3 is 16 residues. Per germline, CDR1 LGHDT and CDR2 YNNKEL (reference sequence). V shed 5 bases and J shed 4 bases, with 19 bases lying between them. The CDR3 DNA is TGTGCCAGCAGCAGAAGGATGGAGCTAGCCTCAGATACGCAGTATTTT. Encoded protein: CASSRRMELASDTQYF.

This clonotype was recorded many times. As DNA, the CDR3 is TGTGCCAGCAGTTTCGGGGCAGGAACCGGGGAGCTGTTTTTT. Encoded protein: CASSFGAGTGELFF. The V gene is TRBV6-5, the J gene TRBJ2-2; D may correspond to TRBD1 or TRBD2 (5 bases each). V was pared by 4 bases and J by 5 bases, with 11 bases between. The CDR3 has 14 residues. From germline, CDR1 is MNHEY and CDR2 SVGAGI.

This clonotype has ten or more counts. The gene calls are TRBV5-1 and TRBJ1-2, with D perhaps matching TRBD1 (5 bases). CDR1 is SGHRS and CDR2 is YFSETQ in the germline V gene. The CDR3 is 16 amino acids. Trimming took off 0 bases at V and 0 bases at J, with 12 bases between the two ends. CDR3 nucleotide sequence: TGCGCCAGCAGCTTGGTGGCAGGGAAAGCTAACTATGGCTACACCTTC. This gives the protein CASSLVAGKANYGYTF.

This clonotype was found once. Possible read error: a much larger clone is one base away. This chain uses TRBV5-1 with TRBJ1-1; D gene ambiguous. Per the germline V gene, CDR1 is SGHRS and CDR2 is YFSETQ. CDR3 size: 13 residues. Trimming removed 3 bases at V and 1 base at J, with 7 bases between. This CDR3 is CASSYWENTEAFF. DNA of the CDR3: TGCGCCAGCAGCTACTGGGAGAACACTGAAGCTTTCTTT.

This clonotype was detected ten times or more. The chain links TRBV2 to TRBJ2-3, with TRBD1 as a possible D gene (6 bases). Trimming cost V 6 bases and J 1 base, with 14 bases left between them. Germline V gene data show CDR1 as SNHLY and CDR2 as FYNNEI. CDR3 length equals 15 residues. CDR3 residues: CASRRTARGTDTQYF. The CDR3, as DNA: TGTGCCAGCAGAAGGACAGCACGAGGCACAGATACGCAGTATTTT.

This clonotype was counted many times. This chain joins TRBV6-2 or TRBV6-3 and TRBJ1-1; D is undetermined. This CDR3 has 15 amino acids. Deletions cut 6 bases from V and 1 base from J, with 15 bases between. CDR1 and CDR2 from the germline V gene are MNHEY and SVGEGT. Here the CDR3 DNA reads TGTGCCAGCAGCTCCCTAAGGGTCGCGAACACTGAAGCTTTCTTT. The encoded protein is CASSSLRVANTEAFF.

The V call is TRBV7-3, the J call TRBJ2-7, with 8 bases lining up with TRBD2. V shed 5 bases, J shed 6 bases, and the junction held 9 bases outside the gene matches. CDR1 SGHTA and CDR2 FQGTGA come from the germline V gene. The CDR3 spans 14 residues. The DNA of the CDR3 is TGTGCCAGCAGCCCCGCGGGGGGCCAATCCGAGCAGTACTTC. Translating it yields CASSPAGGQSEQYF.

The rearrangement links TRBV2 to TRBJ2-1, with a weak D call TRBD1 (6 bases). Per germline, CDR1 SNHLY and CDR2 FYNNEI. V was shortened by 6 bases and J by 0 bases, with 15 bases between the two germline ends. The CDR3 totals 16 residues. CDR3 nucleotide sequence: TGTGCCAGCAGCCAGGGGCCACAATTCTCCTACAATGAGCAGTTCTTC. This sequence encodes CASSQGPQFSYNEQFF.

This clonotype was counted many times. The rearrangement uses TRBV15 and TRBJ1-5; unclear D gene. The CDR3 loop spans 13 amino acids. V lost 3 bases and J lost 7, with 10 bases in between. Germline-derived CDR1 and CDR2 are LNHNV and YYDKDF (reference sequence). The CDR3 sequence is CATSSNKGQPQHF. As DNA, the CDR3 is TGTGCCACCAGCAGTAATAAGGGACAGCCCCAGCATTTT.

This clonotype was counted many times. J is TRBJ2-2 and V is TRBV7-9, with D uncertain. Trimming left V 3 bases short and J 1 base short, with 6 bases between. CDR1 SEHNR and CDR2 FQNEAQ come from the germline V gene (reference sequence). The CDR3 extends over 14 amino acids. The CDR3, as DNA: TGTGCCAGCAGCTTTTTGGGGAACACCGGGGAGCTGTTTTTT. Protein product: CASSFLGNTGELFF.

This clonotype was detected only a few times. CDR3 sequence reads: CASGLIPGLQEQFF. The CDR3 nucleotides are TGTGCTAGTGGTTTGATTCCGGGACTCCAGGAGCAGTTCTTC. The V gene is TRBV12-5, the J gene TRBJ2-1, with a possible D match to TRBD2 (6 bases). The CDR3 loop spans 14 amino acids. Trimming shortened V by 2 bases and J by 10 bases, and 15 bases separated the two germline ends. Germline CDR1 and CDR2: LGHNT and FRNRAP.

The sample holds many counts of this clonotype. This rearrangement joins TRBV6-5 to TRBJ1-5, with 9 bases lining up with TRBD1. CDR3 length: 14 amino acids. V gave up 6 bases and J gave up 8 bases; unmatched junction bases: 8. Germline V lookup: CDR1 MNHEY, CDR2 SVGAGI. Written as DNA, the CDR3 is TGTGCCAGCAGCCCAAACAGGGGGCGTAAGCCCCAGCATTTT. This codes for CASSPNRGRKPQHF.

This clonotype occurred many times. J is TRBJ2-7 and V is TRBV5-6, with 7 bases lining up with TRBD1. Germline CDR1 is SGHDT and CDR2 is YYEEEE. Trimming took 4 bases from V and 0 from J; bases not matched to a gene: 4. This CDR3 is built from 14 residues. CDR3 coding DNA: TGTGCCAGCAGCACCAGGGGGACCTCCTACGAGCAGTACTTC. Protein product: CASSTRGTSYEQYF.

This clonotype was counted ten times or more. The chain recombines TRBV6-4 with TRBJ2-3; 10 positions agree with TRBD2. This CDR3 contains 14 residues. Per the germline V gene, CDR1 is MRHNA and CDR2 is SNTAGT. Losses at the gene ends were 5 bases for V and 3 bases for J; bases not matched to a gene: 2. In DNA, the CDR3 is TGTGCCAGCAGTTCAGCGGGGGGGACAGATACGCAGTATTTT. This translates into CASSSAGGTDTQYF.

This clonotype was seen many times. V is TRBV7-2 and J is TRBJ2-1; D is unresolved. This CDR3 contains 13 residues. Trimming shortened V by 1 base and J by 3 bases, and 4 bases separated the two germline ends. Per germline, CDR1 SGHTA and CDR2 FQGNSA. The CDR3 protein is CASSLESYNEQFF. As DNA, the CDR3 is TGTGCCAGCAGCTTAGAAAGCTACAATGAGCAGTTCTTC.

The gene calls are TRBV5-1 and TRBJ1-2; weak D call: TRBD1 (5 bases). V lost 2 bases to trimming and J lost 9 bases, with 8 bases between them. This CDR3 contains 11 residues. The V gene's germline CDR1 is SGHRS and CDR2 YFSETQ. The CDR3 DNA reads TGCGCCAGCAGCTTTGAGGGGAGCTACACCTTC. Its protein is CASSFEGSYTF.